This is a list of T cell receptor beta chains from one sample in a study of blood T cell repertoires in COVID-19. Sequencing was performed with immunoSEQ multiplex PCR; in TCRdb, only in-frame clones are kept and a portion is missing. The data show about 160,000 clones, with around 74% seen just once and approximately 3% held by the top ten. Input material: peripheral blood. These receptors came from a man between 65 and 85 years old with acute or convalescent COVID-19. Each CDR3 is given with its conserved first and last residue. A D gene is named only where the DNA matches it firmly. The size of a clone is reported for some rows only, either as once, few or many, or as a class for expanded clones.

j_call cdr3_length clone_size v_call d_call cdr3_nt cdr3_aa
TRBJ2-1 13 - TRBV10-1 TRBD2 TGCGCCAGCACACCGGGACTAGCCTATGAGCAGTTCTTC CASTPGLAYEQFF
TRBJ2-7 15 few TRBV24-1 TRBD1 TGTGCCACCAGTGATCAGGGACAGGGGGGCTACGAGCAGTACTTC CATSDQGQGGYEQYF
TRBJ2-1 13 - TRBV13 - TGTGCCAGCAGCATTCTACTAGTCAATGAGCAGTTCTTC CASSILLVNEQFF
TRBJ1-1 18 - TRBV5-1 TRBD1 TGCGCCAGCAGCCATACCCCTATGGGACAGTCAGGATTCACTGAAGCTTTCTTT CASSHTPMGQSGFTEAFF
TRBJ2-1 15 few TRBV6-2/TRBV6-3 - TGTGCCAGCAGTTACTCGATCCTAAACTACAATGAGCAGTTCTTC CASSYSILNYNEQFF
TRBJ2-1 14 - TRBV10-3 TRBD2 TGTGCCACCACCGGGGGGATCCCCTACAATGAGCAGTTCTTC CATTGGIPYNEQFF
TRBJ1-5 15 - TRBV6-5 - TGTGCCAGCAGCCTAGGAGGGTCAAGCAATCAGCCCCAGCATTTT CASSLGGSSNQPQHF
TRBJ2-5 17 - TRBV5-1 - TGCGCCAGCAGCTTGATGATTCGTCTTTCCAGACAAGAGACCCAGTACTTC CASSLMIRLSRQETQYF
TRBJ2-1 14 - TRBV28 - TGTGCCAGCAGTTTTAGCACTCCTGCGAATGAGCAGTTCTTC CASSFSTPANEQFF
TRBJ2-1 16 - TRBV3-1/TRBV3-2 - TGTGCCAGCAGCCAAGCGGGGGGCTCACTTGGCGATGAGCAGTTCTTC CASSQAGGSLGDEQFF
TRBJ2-7 14 - TRBV6-5 TRBD2 TGTGCCAGCAGTTGGGGGGGAGGGTCCTACGAGCAGTACTTC CASSWGGGSYEQYF
TRBJ2-7 15 - TRBV5-4 TRBD2 TGTGCCAGCAGCTTTACTAGCGGGAGCTCCTACGAGCAGTACTTC CASSFTSGSSYEQYF
TRBJ1-2 15 - TRBV30 - TGTGCCTGGAGCCACGGGCAGGGTCGGACCTATGGCTACACCTTC CAWSHGQGRTYGYTF
TRBJ2-5 15 - TRBV3-1/TRBV3-2 - TGTGCCAGCAGCCCTTGGACAGCGTCCGGAGAGACCCAGTACTTC CASSPWTASGETQYF
TRBJ2-1 14 - TRBV7-8 - TGTGCCAGCAGCCCCAGGGGACCCCGCAATGAGCAGTTCTTC CASSPRGPRNEQFF
TRBJ1-2 15 - TRBV6-6 - TGTGCCAGCAGTTACGTCGGGACTACTAACTATGGCTACACCTTC CASSYVGTTNYGYTF
TRBJ2-7 15 - TRBV5-4 TRBD1 TGTGCCAGCAGCCTACCAAAGGGACAGTTCCACGAGCAGTACTTC CASSLPKGQFHEQYF
TRBJ2-1 15 - TRBV5-4 TRBD1 TGTGCCAGCAGCTTGGAACAGGGGAACTACAATGAGCAGTTCTTC CASSLEQGNYNEQFF
TRBJ2-7 17 - TRBV7-9 - TGTGCCAGCAGCAGAACCAGGGGCGGGTTAGGCACCCTCGAGCAGTACTTC CASSRTRGGLGTLEQYF
TRBJ2-7 13 - TRBV18 - TGTGCCAGCTCACTCCCAGGTACCTACGAGCAGTACTTC CASSLPGTYEQYF
TRBJ1-2 17 many TRBV3-1/TRBV3-2 TRBD1 TGTGCCAGCAGCCAAGATTTTGGGACAGGGGACGACTATGGCTACACCTTC CASSQDFGTGDDYGYTF
TRBJ1-2 13 - TRBV11-2 - TGTGCCAGCAGCTTAAACTCCGCCTATGGCTACACCTTC CASSLNSAYGYTF
TRBJ2-2 15 - TRBV5-1 TRBD1 TGCGCCAGCAGCTTCGGACAGGGTTGGGCCGGGGAGCTGTTTTTT CASSFGQGWAGELFF
TRBJ1-4 15 - TRBV3-1/TRBV3-2 TRBD1 TGTGCCAGCAGCAGGGACAGTTTACCTAATGAAAAACTGTTTTTT CASSRDSLPNEKLFF
TRBJ1-1 15 few TRBV7-9 - TGTGCCAGCAGCCCTGAGACAGGAGGGAACACTGAAGCTTTCTTT CASSPETGGNTEAFF
TRBJ1-6 14 - TRBV7-2 - TGTGCCAGCAGCCTCCAGGGTAGTAATTCACCCCTCCACTTT CASSLQGSNSPLHF
TRBJ1-1 15 - TRBV27 TRBD1 TGTGCCAGCAGTCCCAGACAGGGGAGGTCAACTGAAGCTTTCTTT CASSPRQGRSTEAFF
TRBJ1-1 17 - TRBV5-1 - TGCGCCAGCAGCTTGTCCAACGGCGCGTACAGCAACACTGAAGCTTTCTTT CASSLSNGAYSNTEAFF
TRBJ1-2 15 - TRBV18 - TGTGCCAGCTCACCCTTGACAGATACTAACTATGGCTACACCTTC CASSPLTDTNYGYTF
TRBJ1-2 14 - TRBV5-5 TRBD1 TGTGCCAGCAGCTTTGACAGGGGGTATGGTGGCTACACCTTC CASSFDRGYGGYTF
TRBJ2-7 12 once TRBV12-3/TRBV12-4 - TGTGCCAGCAGTTTAGGTACTTACGAGCAGTACTTC CASSLGTYEQYF
TRBJ1-1 14 - TRBV5-1 TRBD1 TGCGCCAGCAGCTTGCGGACAGGTCCCACTGAAGCTTTCTTT CASSLRTGPTEAFF